The 29 T cell receptor beta chains presented below share a single source sample, sequenced in a study of blood T cell repertoires in COVID-19. Generated by immunoSEQ multiplex PCR, the TCRdb table keeps only in-frame clones and is missing some. Of about 350,000 clones in the sample, roughly 86% were seen once. The specimen was PBMCs or T cells enriched from blood (not recorded which). These receptors all stem from a woman aged 25 to 45 who had been exposed to COVID-19.

The chain couples TRBV6-5 to TRBJ2-1; weak D call: TRBD2 (6 bases). The V gene's germline CDR1 is MNHEY and CDR2 SVGAGI. This CDR3 is built from 16 residues. V lost 2 bases and J 2 bases, leaving 13 bases between the germline ends. The CDR3 spells CASSYGTPGPYNEQFF. For the CDR3, the DNA is TGTGCCAGCAGTTACGGGACTCCGGGCCCCTACAATGAGCAGTTCTTC.

The CDR3 region is CASSVAKTGGTEAFF. The CDR3 coding sequence is TGTGCCAGCAGCGTAGCCAAGACAGGGGGCACTGAAGCTTTCTTT. V and J are TRBV9 and TRBJ1-1; TRBD1 matches at 9 bases. This CDR3 is 15 amino acids long. The V and J ends lost 0 bases and 4 bases, in that order; junction bases with no gene match: 4. Germline assignment: CDR1 SGDLS and CDR2 YYNGEE.

The sample holds a few counts of this clone. This sequence joins TRBV6-5 and TRBJ1-2; D possibly corresponds to TRBD1 (5 bases). V was trimmed by 2 bases and J by 3 bases, leaving 7 bases between them. There are 13 residues in the CDR3. Germline V gene sequence: CDR1 MNHEY, CDR2 SVGAGI. Here the CDR3 reads CASSYGGYYGYTF. CDR3 coding DNA: TGTGCCAGCAGTTACGGGGGGTACTATGGCTACACCTTC.

This chain uses TRBV6-5 with TRBJ2-1; maybe TRBD2 (6 bases). The germline V and J ends were trimmed by 5 bases and 1 base, with 12 bases remaining between them. This CDR3 is 15 amino acids long. CDR1 and CDR2 (germline): MNHEY, SVGAGI. CDR3 sequence (DNA): TGTGCCAGCAGTCCCGTAGCGGCTTCCTACAATGAGCAGTTCTTC. It yields the protein CASSPVAASYNEQFF.

This chain uses TRBV7-9 with TRBJ1-2; TRBD1 agrees at 7 bases. V was pared by 0 bases and J by 7 bases, with 8 bases of the junction left unmatched. CDR1 and CDR2 from the germline V gene are SEHNR and FQNEAQ (reference sequence). The length of the CDR3 is 15 residues. CDR3 DNA: TGTGCCAGCAGCTTAGCTGCGGGACAGTTGGCTGGCTACACCTTC. Its translation is CASSLAAGQLAGYTF. The whole variable domain, filled in from reference TRBV7-9 and TRBJ1-2, reads DTGVSQNPRHKITKRGQNVTFRCDPISEHNRLYWYRQTLGQGPEFLTYFQNEAQLEKSRLLSDRFSAERPKGSFSTLEIQRTEQGDSAMYLCASSLAAGQLAGYTFGSGTRLTVV.

This clone was recorded a few times. The gene calls are TRBV30 and TRBJ1-1; D perhaps matches TRBD1 (5 bases). V was pared by 3 bases and J by 4 bases, with 12 bases between. CDR1 is GTSNPN and CDR2 is SVGIG in the germline V gene (reference sequence). The CDR3 has 13 residues. Written as DNA, the CDR3 is TGTGCCTGGAGGACGGGGGTGGGCACTGAAGCTTTCTTT. It yields the protein CAWRTGVGTEAFF.

The rearrangement links TRBV28 to TRBJ1-1, with D uncertain. This CDR3 spans 13 amino acids. Germline CDR1 and CDR2: MDHEN and SYDVKM. Trimming shortened V by 2 bases and J by 8 bases, and 12 bases separated the two germline ends. In nucleotides, the CDR3 is TGTGCCAGCAGTTTAGCCGCACCAGTGGAAGCTTTCTTT. This codes for CASSLAAPVEAFF. Together with reference TRBV28 and TRBJ1-1, the CDR3 gives the full variable domain: DVKVTQSSRYLVKRTGEKVFLECVQDMDHENMFWYRQDPGLGLRLIYFSYDVKMKEKGDIPEGYSVSREKKERFSLILESASTNQTSMYLCASSLAAPVEAFFGQGTRLTVV.

The chain recombines TRBV19 with TRBJ2-1; 11 bases map to TRBD2. V gave up 7 bases and J gave up 9 bases; unmatched junction bases: 8. The CDR3 loop spans 14 amino acids. The germline gives CDR1 LNHDA, CDR2 SQIVND (reference sequence). The CDR3 coding sequence is TGTGCCAGTACCTATCTAGCGGGAGGATCTGAGCAGTTCTTC. Its translation: CASTYLAGGSEQFF.

This clone occurred once. The chain is built from TRBV7-3 and TRBJ2-1, with TRBD2 matching 15 bases. This CDR3 contains 15 residues. Trimming took 5 bases from V and 12 from J; bases not matched to a gene: 8. CDR1 and CDR2 from the germline V gene are SGHTA and FQGTGA. The CDR3, as DNA: TGTGCCAGCAGCCCTGGACTAGCGGGAGGGCCTTTGCAGTTCTTC. This codes for CASSPGLAGGPLQFF.

The chain combines TRBV6-5 with TRBJ2-3; a weak D match, TRBD1 (6 bases). The V end lost 7 bases, the J end lost 7 bases, and 9 bases lay between the germline ends. The CDR3 extends over 11 amino acids. CDR1 is MNHEY and CDR2 is SVGAGI in the germline V gene. DNA of the CDR3: TGTGCCAGCACCACAGGGAATACGCAGTATTTT. Translation: CASTTGNTQYF.

This chain joins TRBV5-1 and TRBJ2-7; D remains ambiguous. Trimming cost V 1 base and J 1 base, with 12 bases left between them. Germline CDR1 is SGHRS and CDR2 is YFSETQ. This CDR3 is 15 amino acids long. As DNA, the CDR3 is TGCGCCAGCAGCTTGAATCTTGCGCGGTCCTACGAGCAGTACTTC. Translation: CASSLNLARSYEQYF.

This clone was found once. The J gene is TRBJ2-2, the V gene TRBV5-6; no reliable D call. Per the germline V gene, CDR1 is SGHDT and CDR2 is YYEEEE. With 1 base removed from V and 6 bases from J, the gap between germline ends came to 16 bases. The CDR3 sequence is 16 residues long. The CDR3: CASSLWRGLVPGELFF. The CDR3 DNA follows: TGTGCCAGCAGCTTGTGGCGAGGTCTAGTCCCCGGGGAGCTGTTTTTT.

As DNA, the CDR3 is TGTGCCAGCAGTTTTTATGGGGACAGCAACAATGAGCAGTTCTTC. Translated, it gives CASSFYGDSNNEQFF. The chain is built from TRBV28 and TRBJ2-1; 7 positions agree with TRBD1. The CDR3 length is 15 residues. CDR1 is MDHEN and CDR2 is SYDVKM in the germline V gene. With V trimmed by 3 bases and J by 5 bases, 7 bases remained unmatched.

The chain carries TRBV28 and TRBJ1-1; 7 positions agree with TRBD1. CDR1 and CDR2 (germline): MDHEN, SYDVKM. The length of the CDR3 is 14 residues. Trimming cost V 5 bases and J 11 bases; bases outside gene matches: 14. DNA for the CDR3: TGTGCCAGCAGTACTCCCCTCAGACAGGGCAGCGCTTTCTTT. Encoded protein: CASSTPLRQGSAFF.

The gene calls are TRBV4-2 and TRBJ2-7; D perhaps matches TRBD1 (6 bases). The V and J ends lost 1 base and 1 base respectively, with 14 bases between them. The CDR3 contains 16 residues. Germline V gene lookup returns CDR1 LGHNA and CDR2 YNFKEQ. CDR3 protein: CASSQVGQGTSYEQYF. As DNA, the CDR3 is TGTGCCAGCAGCCAAGTTGGGCAGGGGACGTCCTACGAGCAGTACTTC.

This clone was detected once. Relative to the germline gene, one junction end is altered; a read error may explain this. The chain carries TRBV7-7 and TRBJ2-1; 8 bases are shared with TRBD2. The CDR3 has 15 residues. Germline CDR1 is SSHAT and CDR2 is FNYEAQ (reference sequence). This CDR3 reads CASSSTSGPYNEQFF. CDR3 nucleotides: TGTGCTAGCAGCTCTACTAGCGGCCCCTACAATGAGCAGTTCTTC.

This clone was observed a single time. This chain uses TRBV19 with TRBJ2-7; TRBD1 aligns across 9 bases. J gave up 5 bases and V 9 bases, and 8 bases lay outside the gene matches. Germline loops: CDR1 LNHDA, CDR2 SQIVND (reference sequence). The CDR3 contains 13 residues. The chain's CDR3 is CASGQQGADEQYF. The CDR3 region has the DNA TGTGCCAGCGGGCAACAGGGGGCAGACGAGCAGTACTTC.

This sequence joins TRBV7-3 and TRBJ2-3; TRBD2 matches 9 bases. The germline gives CDR1 SGHTA, CDR2 FQGTGA. The V and J ends lost 5 bases and 5 bases, in that order; junction bases with no gene match: 11. This CDR3 region has 16 residues. CDR3 amino acids: CASSTSTSGSIDTQYF. Written as DNA, the CDR3 is TGTGCCAGCAGCACCTCGACTAGCGGATCCATAGATACGCAGTATTTT.

The gene calls are TRBV9 and TRBJ2-7; no clear D gene. The CDR3 spans 15 residues. In germline, CDR1 is SGDLS, CDR2 YYNGEE. V lost 4 bases, J lost 0 bases, and 14 bases lay in between. CDR3 sequence (DNA): TGTGCCAGCAGCCCACAGATGGGTTTCTCCTACGAGCAGTACTTC. Protein: CASSPQMGFSYEQYF.

This chain links TRBV7-6 with TRBJ2-3; 11 nucleotides line up with TRBD2. The V gene's germline CDR1 is SGHVS and CDR2 FNYEAQ. V dropped 1 base and J dropped 2; count of bases not matched to a gene: 17. This CDR3 has 21 residues. The CDR3: CASSLDIPSTGTSGYTDTQYF. In DNA, the CDR3 is TGTGCCAGCAGCTTAGATATTCCCTCCACCGGGACTAGCGGATACACAGATACGCAGTATTTT. Together with reference TRBV7-6 and TRBJ2-3, the CDR3 gives the full variable domain: GAGVSQSPRYKVTKRGQDVALRCDPISGHVSLYWYRQALGQGPEFLTYFNYEAQQDKSGLPNDRFSAERPEGSISTLTIQRTEQRDSAMYRCASSLDIPSTGTSGYTDTQYFGPGTRLTVL.

The gene calls are TRBV18 and TRBJ1-3; 8 bases agree with TRBD1. V lost 1 base to trimming and J lost 3 bases; unmatched junction nucleotides: 8. Germline loops: CDR1 KGHSH, CDR2 LQKENI. The CDR3 runs to 17 residues. In DNA, the CDR3 is TGTGCCAGCTCACCACAAGTCCCGGGACAGGATGGAAACACCATATATTTT. Its translation: CASSPQVPGQDGNTIYF.

J is TRBJ2-7 and V is TRBV27; TRBD1 matches at 9 bases. Unmatched junction bases numbered 8, after V lost 5 bases and J lost 3 bases. The CDR3 is 15 residues long. CDR1 is MNHEY and CDR2 is SMNVEV in the germline V gene (reference sequence). The CDR3: CASSTRDRAFYEQYF. The CDR3 DNA reads as TGTGCCAGCAGTACCCGGGACAGGGCGTTCTACGAGCAGTACTTC.

The chain joins TRBV2 to TRBJ1-2, with TRBD1 matching 7 bases. Unmatched junction bases numbered 16, after V lost 8 bases and J lost 4 bases. Germline V lookup: CDR1 SNHLY, CDR2 FYNNEI. CDR3 size: 16 residues. CDR3 bases: TGTGCCAGCGAGGATAGTCCCGGGACAGCCATCTATGGCTACACCTTC. This gives the protein CASEDSPGTAIYGYTF.

The genes are TRBV5-5 and TRBJ2-7; D uncertain. Germline-derived CDR1 and CDR2 are SGHKS and YYEKEE (reference sequence). V dropped 2 bases and J dropped 3 bases, with 6 bases sitting between them. The CDR3 extends over 12 amino acids. The CDR3 nucleotides are TGTGCCAGCAGCTTCGCGGACTACGAGCAGTACTTC. Translating gives CASSFADYEQYF.

This chain connects TRBV6-5 to TRBJ2-7; TRBD2 matches 14 bases. V was clipped by 5 bases and J by 2 bases; unmatched bases: 2. The germline CDR1 and CDR2 sequences are MNHEY and SVGAGI. There are 15 residues in the CDR3. CDR3 in amino acids: CASSQTSGRAYEQYF. CDR3 DNA sequence: TGTGCCAGCAGTCAGACTAGCGGGAGGGCCTACGAGCAGTACTTC.

The J gene is TRBJ1-5, the V gene TRBV19; D might be TRBD1 (5 bases). Looked up from germline, CDR1 is LNHDA and CDR2 is SQIVND (reference sequence). Trimming removed 6 bases from V and 2 bases from J, with 17 bases in between. The CDR3 totals 16 residues. In DNA form, the CDR3 reads TGTGCCAGTAGCGGTGGGGCGACGCTGGGCAATCAGCCCCAGCATTTT. Protein product: CASSGGATLGNQPQHF.

The chain combines TRBV6-5 with TRBJ2-1; D uncertain. The germline CDR1 and CDR2 sequences are MNHEY and SVGAGI. The germline V and J ends were trimmed by 7 bases and 7 bases, with 8 bases remaining between them. This CDR3 has 11 amino acids. The CDR3 nucleotides are TGTGCCAGCACCCGTTTGAATGAGCAGTTCTTC. This encodes CASTRLNEQFF.

J is TRBJ2-3 and V is TRBV11-2; the D gene is possibly TRBD2 (6 bases). Trimming left V 1 base short and J 4 bases short, with 12 bases between. The CDR3 runs 15 residues. Per the germline V gene, CDR1 is SGHAT and CDR2 is FQNNGV. CDR3 sequence: CASSLVGGTPDTQYF. The DNA for the CDR3 is TGTGCCAGCAGCTTAGTGGGGGGTACCCCAGATACGCAGTATTTT.

This chain links TRBV27 with TRBJ2-7; D possibly corresponds to TRBD1 (6 bases). Germline values: CDR1 MNHEY, CDR2 SMNVEV (reference sequence). The CDR3 length is 15 residues. V was shortened by 4 bases and J by 3 bases, with 16 bases between the two germline ends. The CDR3 loop is CASSWLPPGDYEQYF. DNA for the CDR3: TGTGCCAGCAGTTGGCTACCCCCAGGGGACTACGAGCAGTACTTC.